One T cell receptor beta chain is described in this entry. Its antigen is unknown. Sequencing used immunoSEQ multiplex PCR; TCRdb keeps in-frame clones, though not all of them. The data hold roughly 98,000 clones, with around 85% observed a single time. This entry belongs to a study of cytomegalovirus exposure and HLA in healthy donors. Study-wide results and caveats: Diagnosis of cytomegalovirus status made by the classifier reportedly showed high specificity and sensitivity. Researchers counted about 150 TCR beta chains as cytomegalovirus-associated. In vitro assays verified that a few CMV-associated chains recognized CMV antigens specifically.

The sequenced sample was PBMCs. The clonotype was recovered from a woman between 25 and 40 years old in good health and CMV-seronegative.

CDR3 DNA: TGTGCCAGCAGCTTGGTTTCGGGGAGGGCACAAGAGACCCAGTACTTC. This encodes CASSLVSGRAQETQYF. The chain carries TRBV5-4 and TRBJ2-5; the match to TRBD2 covers 7 bases. Per germline, CDR1 SGHNT and CDR2 YYREEE (reference sequence). The CDR3 loop spans 16 amino acids. V gave up 0 bases and J gave up 2 bases; unmatched junction bases: 7.